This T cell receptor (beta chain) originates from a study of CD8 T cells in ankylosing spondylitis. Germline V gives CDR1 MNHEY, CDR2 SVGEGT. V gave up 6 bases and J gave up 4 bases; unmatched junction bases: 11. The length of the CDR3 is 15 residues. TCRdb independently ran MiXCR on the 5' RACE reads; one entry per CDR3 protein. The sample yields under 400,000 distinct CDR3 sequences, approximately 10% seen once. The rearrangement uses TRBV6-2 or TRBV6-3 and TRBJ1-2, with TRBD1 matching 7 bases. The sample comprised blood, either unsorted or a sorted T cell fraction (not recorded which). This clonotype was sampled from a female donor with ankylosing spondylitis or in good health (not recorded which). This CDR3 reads CASRRKGGVSYGYTF. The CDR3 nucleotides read TGTGCCAGCAGACGAAAAGGGGGCGTCAGCTATGGCTACACCTTC.